This passage covers 5 T cell receptor beta chains from one sample sequenced in a study of OX40 agonist ivuxolimab in advanced cancers. Assay: immunoSEQ multiplex PCR; the TCRdb copy retains only in-frame clones and omits some. The sample consists of almost 85,000 clones, roughly 94% of them appearing once. Specimen: CD4+ or CD8+ T cells sorted from blood, collected in a trial of the OX40 agonist ivuxolimab. These receptor sequences come from an adult with an advanced solid tumor such as melanoma, head and neck, liver or kidney cancer.

This chain joins TRBV5-4 and TRBJ2-5, with a tentative D call TRBD1 (6 bases). The V gene's germline CDR1 is SGHNT and CDR2 YYREEE (reference sequence). The germline V and J ends were trimmed by 1 base and 4 bases, with 8 bases remaining between them. The CDR3 consists of 13 residues. The CDR3 nucleotides read TGTGCCAGCAGCTTGTCCAGGGGAGAGACCCAGTACTTC. As protein: CASSLSRGETQYF. Filled out from reference TRBV5-4 and TRBJ2-5, the complete variable domain reads ETGVTQSPTHLIKTRGQQVTLRCSSQSGHNTVSWYQQALGQGPQFIFQYYREEENGRGNFPPRFSGLQFPNYSSELNVNALELDDSALYLCASSLSRGETQYFGPGTRLLVL.

The gene calls are TRBV7-9 and TRBJ2-7; 12 nucleotides match TRBD1. The CDR3 runs to 15 residues. In germline, CDR1 is SEHNR, CDR2 FQNEAQ (reference sequence). V was pared by 5 bases and J by 0 bases, with 2 bases of the junction left unmatched. The CDR3 loop is CASSEGQGASYEQYF. The CDR3 DNA follows: TGTGCCAGCAGCGAGGGACAGGGGGCCTCCTACGAGCAGTACTTC.

V usage is TRBV7-2 and J usage is TRBJ2-7; 10 bases are shared with TRBD2. Germline V gene lookup returns CDR1 SGHTA and CDR2 FQGNSA. The V gene end was trimmed by 0 bases and the J gene end by 3 bases; junction bases not matched to a gene: 8. The CDR3 is 17 residues long. The CDR3 DNA is TGTGCCAGCAGCTTAGCGTCGGGGGTAGCGGGAGGCTACGAGCAGTACTTC. Its translation is CASSLASGVAGGYEQYF.

The chain combines TRBV28 with TRBJ2-7; no clear D gene. The germline V gene encodes CDR1 MDHEN and CDR2 SYDVKM. Trimming pared 3 bases from V and 0 bases from J, leaving 6 bases between. This CDR3 region has 13 residues. The CDR3 DNA sequence: TGTGCCAGCAGTTTTGCCAGCTCCTACGAGCAGTACTTC. Its protein is CASSFASSYEQYF.

V and J are TRBV11-2 and TRBJ1-2; TRBD1 is a possible D gene (6 bases). This CDR3 spans 12 amino acids. Trimming left V 1 base short and J 7 bases short, with 7 bases between. Germline V gene data show CDR1 as SGHAT and CDR2 as FQNNGV. Written as DNA, the CDR3 is TGTGCCAGCAGCTTAGGGGGGGCTGGCTACACCTTC. Translating gives CASSLGGAGYTF.